This TCR beta chain was observed in a study of long-term antiretroviral therapy in people with HIV. Findings and limits, study-wide: Once patients were on ART, diversity went higher but still fell short of transplant donor controls.

Donors needed at least one pre-ART PBMC sample plus at least two post-ART samples. Every specimen held between roughly 0.95-10 million cryopreserved PBMC. These were thawed and washed before DNA extraction. In the case of this clone: Its antigen is as yet unknown.

Per the germline V gene, CDR1 is SGHAT and CDR2 is FQNNGV. The CDR3 extends over 14 amino acids. Trimming removed 7 bases from V and 4 bases from J, with 16 bases in between. An immunoSEQ assay, version v3.0, was performed at survey level. Roughly 40,000-55,000 T-cell genomes per sample were the sequencing target. Generated by immunoSEQ multiplex PCR, the TCRdb table keeps only in-frame clones and is missing some. The data contain fewer than 45,000 clones, about 80% of them singletons. The sequencing here drew on unsorted PBMCs, taken 3.4 years after starting antiretroviral therapy. The chain uses TRBV11-2 and TRBJ1-1; D is ambiguous. This clonotype was sampled from a man aged 30 to 39 with HIV. CDR3 DNA: TGTGCCAGCATCCGGCGGGGAGGAATCACTGAAGCTTTCTTT. The encoded protein is CASIRRGGITEAFF.